Listed here are 27 T cell receptor beta chains from one sample, sequenced in a study of blood T cell repertoires in COVID-19. Only in-frame clones appear in the TCRdb table, and some are missing; sequencing was by immunoSEQ multiplex PCR. This table holds roughly 190,000 clones, roughly nine tenths found once. Sequenced: peripheral blood. Receptors were obtained from a man aged 55 to 70 with active or convalescent COVID-19.

This chain uses TRBV6-5 with TRBJ2-7, with 8 bases aligning to TRBD1. With 2 bases clipped from V and 2 bases from J, the junction kept 2 bases outside the gene matches. The V gene's germline CDR1 is MNHEY and CDR2 SVGAGI. The CDR3 has 14 amino acids. The CDR3 DNA is TGTGCCAGCAGTTACATGACAGGGGCCTACGAGCAGTACTTC. This encodes CASSYMTGAYEQYF.

This clone was detected a few times. The CDR3 DNA reads as TGTGCCAGCAGCCCTAAGGCAGGGACCTATAATTCACCCCTCCACTTT. Translating gives CASSPKAGTYNSPLHF. The chain combines TRBV6-2 or TRBV6-3 with TRBJ1-6; D might be TRBD1 (5 bases). The germline V gene encodes CDR1 MNHEY and CDR2 SVGEGT. CDR3 size: 16 residues. Trimming pared 6 bases from V and 2 bases from J, leaving 14 bases between.

The J gene is TRBJ2-5, the V gene TRBV5-1, with TRBD2 matching over 10 bases. The germline CDR1 and CDR2 sequences are SGHRS and YFSETQ. The CDR3 is made up of 15 amino acids. V lost 3 bases, J lost 2 bases, and 4 bases stayed unmatched. CDR3 coding DNA: TGCGCCAGCAGCTACTTAGCGGGGGGACAAGAGACCCAGTACTTC. Encoded protein: CASSYLAGGQETQYF.

This chain links TRBV6-2 or TRBV6-3 with TRBJ1-1, with a possible D match to TRBD1 (5 bases). The CDR3 loop spans 17 amino acids. Germline CDR1 reads MNHEY; CDR2 reads SVGEGT. With 5 bases removed from V and 4 bases from J, the gap between germline ends came to 23 bases. The CDR3 region is CASSPPLTPDGGTEAFF. CDR3 DNA sequence: TGTGCCAGCAGTCCACCGTTAACTCCGGACGGGGGCACTGAAGCTTTCTTT.

The CDR3 DNA follows: TGTGCCAGCAGCTTAGGTGAACAAGGCTACACCTTC. It codes for CASSLGEQGYTF. V is TRBV7-9 and J is TRBJ1-2; D remains ambiguous. The CDR3 covers 12 residues. The V gene's germline CDR1 is SEHNR and CDR2 FQNEAQ (reference sequence). Trimming cost V 1 base and J 8 bases, with 8 bases left between them.

This clone showed up just once. The chain combines TRBV5-1 with TRBJ1-4, with D perhaps matching TRBD1 (6 bases). The CDR3 has 14 residues. V was shortened by 3 bases and J by 3 bases, with 9 bases between the two germline ends. Per the germline V gene, CDR1 is SGHRS and CDR2 is YFSETQ. CDR3 in DNA: TGCGCCAGCAGCTCTACAGGGTCTAATGAAAAACTGTTTTTT. Its protein product is CASSSTGSNEKLFF.

This clone came up many times. V is TRBV6-2 or TRBV6-3 and J is TRBJ1-4; TRBD1 aligns across 8 bases. Germline V gives CDR1 MNHEY, CDR2 SVGEGT. This CDR3 spans 15 amino acids. With V trimmed by 2 bases and J by 8 bases, 7 bases remained unmatched. The CDR3 spells CASSYPGTGREKLFF. The CDR3 DNA reads TGTGCCAGCAGTTACCCCGGGACAGGTCGGGAAAAACTGTTTTTT.

The chain couples TRBV4-2 to TRBJ2-7; D not certain. The V end lost 3 bases, the J end lost 4 bases, and 7 bases lay between the germline ends. Germline assignment: CDR1 LGHNA and CDR2 YNFKEQ. The CDR3 loop spans 12 amino acids. CDR3 loop: CASSQPGYEQYF. Here the CDR3 DNA reads TGTGCCAGCAGCCAGCCCGGGTACGAGCAGTACTTC.

The chain links TRBV24-1 to TRBJ1-2; TRBD1 matches at 9 bases. The CDR3 has 12 residues. Germline lookup yields CDR1 KGHDR and CDR2 SFDVKD. J was trimmed by 4 bases and V by 9 bases; bases with no gene match: 2. Here the CDR3 reads CATGTGSYGYTF. In DNA, the CDR3 is TGTGCCACCGGGACAGGGTCCTATGGCTACACCTTC.

This chain joins TRBV2 and TRBJ2-3; a weak D match, TRBD1 (6 bases). The V gene lost 3 bases and the J gene lost 5 bases, with 12 bases spanning the gap. This CDR3 is 14 amino acids long. Germline values: CDR1 SNHLY, CDR2 FYNNEI. CDR3 DNA sequence: TGTGCCAGCAGTGATGGGGGCGGCCAAGATACGCAGTATTTT. It codes for CASSDGGGQDTQYF.

The chain employs TRBV2 and TRBJ1-5, with TRBD1 identical over 7 bases. Germline V gene sequence: CDR1 SNHLY, CDR2 FYNNEI. Unmatched junction bases numbered 5, after V lost 6 bases and J lost 0 bases. This CDR3 has 15 residues. The DNA of the CDR3 is TGTGCCAGCAGACGGGACAGAGCTAGCAATCAGCCCCAGCATTTT. This gives the protein CASRRDRASNQPQHF. The full variable domain, its missing parts supplied by reference TRBV2 and TRBJ1-5, is EPEVTQTPSHQVTQMGQEVILRCVPISNHLYFYWYRQILGQKVEFLVSFYNNEISEKSEIFDDQFSVERPDGSNFTLKIRSTKLEDSAMYFCASRRDRASNQPQHFGDGTRLSIL.

The J gene is TRBJ2-1, the V gene TRBV2; 14 bases match TRBD2. CDR1 SNHLY and CDR2 FYNNEI come from the germline V gene. CDR3 length: 16 residues. The V and J ends lost 3 bases and 9 bases, in that order; junction bases with no gene match: 7. Here the CDR3 reads CASSDRLAGGASEQFF. The CDR3 region has the DNA TGTGCCAGCAGTGACCGACTAGCGGGGGGGGCTAGTGAGCAGTTCTTC.

This clone was observed once. For the CDR3, the DNA is TGTGCCAGCAGCAAAGGGACGGGGGGCGAAGGAGGAAACACCATATATTTT. Its protein product is CASSKGTGGEGGNTIYF. The chain couples TRBV21-1 to TRBJ1-3. TRBV21-1 is termed a pseudogene. This CDR3 has 17 residues.

The chain is built from TRBV19 and TRBJ1-5, with 7 bases lining up with TRBD1. V lost 4 bases and J lost 2; bases outside the gene matches: 11. Germline CDR1 LNHDA, CDR2 SQIVND (reference sequence). There are 17 residues in the CDR3. Here the CDR3 DNA reads TGTGCCAGTAGTACCGGGACAGTGCGCGGGGGCAATCAGCCCCAGCATTTT. Translation gives CASSTGTVRGGNQPQHF. Full variable domain (remainder filled in from reference TRBV19 and TRBJ1-5): DGGITQSPKYLFRKEGQNVTLSCEQNLNHDAMYWYRQDPGQGLRLIYYSQIVNDFQKGDIAEGYSVSREKKESFPLTVTSAQKNPTAFYLCASSTGTVRGGNQPQHFGDGTRLSIL.

This rearrangement joins TRBV19 to TRBJ2-7; TRBD1 agrees at 8 bases. Germline V gene lookup returns CDR1 LNHDA and CDR2 SQIVND (reference sequence). This CDR3 contains 14 residues. The J segment lost 6 bases and the V segment lost 3 bases, leaving 7 bases of the junction unmatched. The CDR3 DNA sequence: TGTGCCAGTAGTATGGTCCCAGGGGGCGCCGAGCAGTACTTC. Translation: CASSMVPGGAEQYF.

The chain couples TRBV9 to TRBJ2-2; 12 bases are a match to TRBD2. This CDR3 contains 16 residues. V lost 0 bases to trimming and J lost 7 bases; unmatched junction nucleotides: 4. CDR1 and CDR2 from the germline V gene are SGDLS and YYNGEE. This CDR3 reads CASSVASGGAGGELFF. The CDR3 nucleotides are TGTGCCAGCAGCGTAGCTAGCGGGGGGGCCGGCGGGGAGCTGTTTTTT.

This chain uses TRBV5-1 with TRBJ1-3; D is possibly TRBD1 (6 bases). V dropped 4 bases and J dropped 2 bases, with 10 bases sitting between them. CDR1 and CDR2 (germline): SGHRS, YFSETQ. The CDR3 is 14 residues long. The CDR3 region is CASSGGATGNTIYF. Written as DNA, the CDR3 is TGCGCCAGCAGCGGGGGCGCGACTGGAAACACCATATATTTT.

The rearrangement uses TRBV13 and TRBJ2-1; 10 nucleotides match TRBD1. The germline V gene encodes CDR1 PRHDT and CDR2 FYEKMQ (reference sequence). This CDR3 is 14 amino acids long. Trimming cost V 5 bases and J 5 bases; bases outside gene matches: 3. The CDR3 spells CASSVGQGHNEQFF. CDR3 bases: TGTGCCAGCAGCGTGGGACAGGGGCACAATGAGCAGTTCTTC.

The rearrangement uses TRBV19 and TRBJ1-1; tentative D call: TRBD1 (6 bases). CDR1 and CDR2 from the germline V gene are LNHDA and SQIVND (reference sequence). V was shortened by 1 base and J by 1 base, with 13 bases between the two germline ends. This CDR3 has 16 residues. The CDR3 DNA reads TGTGCCAGTAGTATAGTACAGGGAAGGAGGAACACTGAAGCTTTCTTT. As protein: CASSIVQGRRNTEAFF.

This chain uses TRBV12-3 or TRBV12-4 with TRBJ1-2; tentative D call: TRBD1 (6 bases). This CDR3 has 12 amino acids. V shed 3 bases and J shed 8 bases, with 10 bases lying between them. In nucleotides, the CDR3 is TGTGCCAGCAGTTTGAACAGGGAGGGCTACACCTTC. This gives the protein CASSLNREGYTF.

In this sample, this clone turned up once. The chain employs TRBV25-1 and TRBJ1-1; D perhaps matches TRBD1 (5 bases). Germline values: CDR1 MGHDK, CDR2 SYGVNS. Trimming removed 3 bases at V and 1 base at J, with 9 bases between. This CDR3 region has 14 residues. For the CDR3, the DNA is TGTGCCAGCAGTGAGTATACAGGGAACACTGAAGCTTTCTTT. Encoded protein: CASSEYTGNTEAFF.

J is TRBJ2-7 and V is TRBV29-1; maybe TRBD1 (5 bases). In germline, CDR1 is SQVTM, CDR2 ANQGSEA. The V end was cut by 4 bases, the J end by 9 bases, with 16 bases between. This CDR3 is built from 12 residues. CDR3 nucleotides: TGCAGCGTTGGGGGCCCAGACACTGGGCAGTACTTC. Protein product: CSVGGPDTGQYF.

For the CDR3, the DNA is TGTGCCAGTAGTCCCGGGACAGCCTATGGCTACACCTTC. Amino acids: CASSPGTAYGYTF. V gene TRBV19 combines with J gene TRBJ1-2, with 7 bases that match TRBD1. The CDR3 covers 13 residues. CDR1 is LNHDA, CDR2 SQIVND, per germline (reference sequence). V was clipped by 5 bases and J by 4 bases; unmatched bases: 4.

The chain combines TRBV6-5 with TRBJ1-2; 9 bases line up with TRBD1. The CDR3 length is 15 residues. Trimming took 9 bases from V and 7 from J; bases not matched to a gene: 15. Per germline, CDR1 MNHEY and CDR2 SVGAGI. CDR3 sequence (DNA): TGTGCCAGTAGAGCTAGAATCACAGGGGGCGGTGGCTACACCTTC. Translated, it gives CASRARITGGGGYTF.

The rearrangement links TRBV6-2 or TRBV6-3 to TRBJ1-1, with 8 nucleotides matching TRBD1. This CDR3 comprises 13 residues. The germline CDR1 and CDR2 sequences are MNHEY and SVGEGT. The ends lost 5 bases at V and 6 bases at J; junction bases unmatched: 5. This CDR3 reads CASSKDRVPEAFF. DNA of the CDR3: TGTGCCAGCAGTAAGGACAGGGTGCCTGAAGCTTTCTTT.

The genes are TRBV20-1 and TRBJ2-7, with a weak D call TRBD2 (6 bases). The CDR3 sequence is 11 residues long. The germline V gene has CDR1 DFQATT and CDR2 SNEGSKA (reference sequence). Trimming shortened V by 5 bases and J by 3 bases, and 8 bases separated the two germline ends. The CDR3 DNA sequence: TGCAGTGCTGGGGGGAACTACGAGCAGTACTTC. Protein product: CSAGGNYEQYF.

The J gene is TRBJ2-7, the V gene TRBV6-1; D possibly corresponds to TRBD2 (5 bases). Trimming left V 2 bases short and J 0 bases short, with 11 bases between. The CDR3 totals 15 residues. Germline CDR1 MNHNS, CDR2 SASEGT. CDR3 nucleotides: TGTGCCAGCAGTGAAATTTCCCGGGGCTCCTACGAGCAGTACTTC. Protein: CASSEISRGSYEQYF.